Below are 19 T cell receptor beta chains sequenced from a single sample in a study of regulatory T cells. The primer mix had 52 TRBV and 13 TRBJ primers. Produced via immunoSEQ multiplex PCR; TCRdb's table is partial and in-frame only. Here the sample spans 30,000 to 40,000 clones, around 89% being singletons. Study results and limitations: Hydrophobic residues at CDR3 positions 6 and 7 were enriched in conventional CD4+ T cells of CD3G-deficient patients.

The antigens of these receptors remain unknown. Sample: conventional CD4+ T cells sorted from blood. These receptors originate from a person aged 18 to 30 with CD3G deficiency.

This chain links TRBV10-3 with TRBJ2-1; D may be TRBD1 (6 bases). V dropped 3 bases and J dropped 3 bases, with 12 bases sitting between them. The CDR3 loop spans 15 amino acids. Looked up from germline, CDR1 is ENHRY and CDR2 is SYGVKD. This CDR3 reads CAISESGVIYNEQFF. CDR3 coding DNA: TGTGCCATCAGTGAATCAGGGGTGATCTACAATGAGCAGTTCTTC.

This chain uses TRBV28 with TRBJ2-1; weak D call: TRBD1 (6 bases). Germline V gene data show CDR1 as MDHEN and CDR2 as SYDVKM. Between the trimmed V and J ends, which lost 3 bases and 6 bases, there was a span of 21 bases. This CDR3 spans 17 amino acids. The CDR3 loop is CASSLAWGRQRPNEQFF. Written as DNA, the CDR3 is TGTGCCAGCAGTTTGGCCTGGGGGCGGCAGAGGCCCAATGAGCAGTTCTTC.

V is TRBV6-1 and J is TRBJ1-1; D remains ambiguous. The CDR3 length is 15 residues. V lost 6 bases, J lost 2 bases, and 16 bases lay in between. Germline CDR1 and CDR2: MNHNS and SASEGT. CDR3 region: CASRRRGSFNTEAFF. The CDR3 nucleotides read TGTGCCAGCAGGAGACGAGGCAGTTTTAACACTGAAGCTTTCTTT.

The V gene is TRBV7-9, the J gene TRBJ2-3; D not certain. This CDR3 has 12 amino acids. Trimming shortened V by 6 bases and J by 3 bases, and 7 bases separated the two germline ends. Germline-derived CDR1 and CDR2 are SEHNR and FQNEAQ (reference sequence). The DNA for the CDR3 is TGTGCCAGCAGTGGGGATACAGATACGCAGTATTTT. Amino acids: CASSGDTDTQYF.

This chain links TRBV7-2 with TRBJ2-5; D call uncertain. Germline CDR1 reads SGHTA; CDR2 reads FQGNSA. The CDR3 is 13 amino acids. Trimming took off 1 base at V and 7 bases at J, with 10 bases between the two ends. The CDR3 region is CASSLGQPATQYF. The CDR3 DNA reads as TGTGCCAGCAGCTTAGGTCAGCCCGCGACCCAGTACTTC.

The J gene is TRBJ2-3, the V gene TRBV5-1, with TRBD1 identical over 10 bases. The ends lost 7 bases at V and 4 bases at J; junction bases unmatched: 6. Looked up from germline, CDR1 is SGHRS and CDR2 is YFSETQ. The CDR3 spans 14 residues. CDR3 region: CASRDRGSPDTQYF. The CDR3 bases are TGCGCCAGCCGGGACAGGGGCTCTCCAGATACGCAGTATTTT. The full variable domain, completed using reference TRBV5-1 and TRBJ2-3, is KAGVTQTPRYLIKTRGQQVTLSCSPISGHRSVSWYQQTPGQGLQFLFEYFSETQRNKGNFPGRFSGRQFSNSRSEMNVSTLELGDSALYLCASRDRGSPDTQYFGPGTRLTVL.

This chain joins TRBV7-9 and TRBJ2-5; 8 positions match TRBD1. This CDR3 is 14 amino acids long. V shed 5 bases and J 5 bases; nucleotides not matched to a gene: 7. Germline V gene data show CDR1 as SEHNR and CDR2 as FQNEAQ (reference sequence). In DNA, the CDR3 is TGTGCCAGCAGCCAGACAGGGGCCGGGGAGACCCAGTACTTC. This translates into CASSQTGAGETQYF.

The rearrangement joins TRBV5-1 to TRBJ2-5; 9 positions agree with TRBD2. J lost 1 base, V lost 0 bases, and 1 base had no gene match. The CDR3 sequence is 15 residues long. The germline V gene encodes CDR1 SGHRS and CDR2 YFSETQ. The CDR3 DNA reads TGCGCCAGCAGCTTGGCAGCGGGGGGCCAAGAGACCCAGTACTTC. It codes for CASSLAAGGQETQYF.

The J gene is TRBJ1-4, the V gene TRBV6-6; perhaps TRBD1 as D (6 bases). The CDR3 runs to 11 residues. The V end lost 4 bases, the J end lost 16 bases, and 13 bases lay between the germline ends. The germline CDR1 and CDR2 sequences are MNHNY and SVGAGI (reference sequence). The CDR3 loop is CASSSARGWFF. CDR3 in DNA: TGTGCCAGCAGTTCCGCCAGGGGCTGGTTTTTT.

The chain employs TRBV9 and TRBJ2-6; maybe TRBD1 (6 bases). The CDR3 has 18 amino acids. Looked up from germline, CDR1 is SGDLS and CDR2 is YYNGEE. Trimming took 4 bases from V and 4 from J, leaving 21 bases between them. The CDR3: CASSPTPSGASGANVLTF. Here the CDR3 DNA reads TGTGCCAGCAGCCCGACCCCCTCAGGGGCGAGCGGGGCCAACGTCCTGACTTTC.

V gene TRBV6-1 combines with J gene TRBJ1-1; maybe TRBD1 (5 bases). The CDR3 spans 13 residues. The V gene lost 5 bases and the J gene lost 4 bases, with 11 bases spanning the gap. Germline V CDR1 and CDR2: MNHNS, SASEGT. The chain's CDR3 is CASSLAGRTEAFF. The CDR3 nucleotides read TGTGCCAGCAGTTTAGCAGGGCGCACTGAAGCTTTCTTT.

V gene TRBV18 combines with J gene TRBJ1-2; a weak D match, TRBD1 (5 bases). This CDR3 spans 13 amino acids. The V gene's germline CDR1 is KGHSH and CDR2 LQKENI. Deletions cut 3 bases from V and 3 bases from J, with 8 bases between. CDR3 nucleotides: TGTGCCAGCTCACCGGGGGGTGACTATGGCTACACCTTC. Residues: CASSPGGDYGYTF. The variable domain in full, with the rest retrieved from reference TRBV18 and TRBJ1-2, is NAGVMQNPRHLVRRRGQEARLRCSPMKGHSHVYWYRQLPEEGLKFMVYLQKENIIDESGMPKERFSAEFPKEGPSILRIQQVVRGDSAAYFCASSPGGDYGYTFGSGTRLTVV.

The chain recombines TRBV13 with TRBJ2-3, with D possibly being TRBD1 (6 bases). CDR3 size: 16 residues. Trimming removed 2 bases from V and 7 bases from J, with 19 bases in between. Germline assignment: CDR1 PRHDT and CDR2 FYEKMQ (reference sequence). The CDR3 is CASSLRGTGKRNTQYF. The DNA for the CDR3 is TGTGCCAGCAGCTTAAGGGGGACGGGGAAGAGAAATACGCAGTATTTT.

The chain recombines TRBV28 with TRBJ1-4; D uncertain. This CDR3 has 14 amino acids. V lost 6 bases and J lost 5, with 13 bases in between. Germline CDR1 and CDR2: MDHEN and SYDVKM. The CDR3 coding sequence is TGTGCCAGCAGCTCGCAAAACAGAAATGAAAAACTGTTTTTT. As protein: CASSSQNRNEKLFF. Complete variable domain (other parts from reference TRBV28 and TRBJ1-4): DVKVTQSSRYLVKRTGEKVFLECVQDMDHENMFWYRQDPGLGLRLIYFSYDVKMKEKGDIPEGYSVSREKKERFSLILESASTNQTSMYLCASSSQNRNEKLFFGSGTQLSVL.

V and J are TRBV28 and TRBJ1-1; D might be TRBD1 (6 bases). The CDR3 totals 16 residues. Trimming cost V 6 bases and J 0 bases, with 17 bases left between them. CDR1 is MDHEN, CDR2 SYDVKM, per germline. The CDR3 is CASSVVRGWMNTEAFF. CDR3 nucleotide sequence: TGTGCCAGCAGCGTTGTGAGGGGGTGGATGAACACTGAAGCTTTCTTT.

This clone was recorded a few times. The rearrangement links TRBV5-1 to TRBJ2-3; no definite D call. Germline assignment: CDR1 SGHRS and CDR2 YFSETQ. This CDR3 is built from 14 residues. V lost 4 bases and J 2 bases, leaving 11 bases between the germline ends. The CDR3 DNA is TGCGCCAGCAGCCCGGGTGGGCTCACAGATACGCAGTATTTT. Protein: CASSPGGLTDTQYF.

This chain connects TRBV18 to TRBJ2-1; TRBD2 agrees at 8 bases. This CDR3 has 14 amino acids. After removal of 3 bases from V and 7 bases from J, the junction contained 5 bases not matched to a gene. Germline CDR1 KGHSH, CDR2 LQKENI. This CDR3 is CASSPSREVNEQFF. CDR3 nucleotide sequence: TGTGCCAGCTCACCTTCGCGGGAGGTAAATGAGCAGTTCTTC.

The chain employs TRBV27 and TRBJ2-1, with 9 bases fitting TRBD2. The germline gives CDR1 MNHEY, CDR2 SMNVEV (reference sequence). The J segment lost 10 bases and the V segment lost 5 bases, leaving 6 bases of the junction unmatched. CDR3 length: 13 residues. The CDR3 spells CASSVREGREQFF. The CDR3 region has the DNA TGTGCCAGCAGTGTGCGGGAGGGGAGGGAGCAGTTCTTC.

This clone was detected once. The chain couples TRBV7-9 to TRBJ1-4, with a weak D call TRBD1 (5 bases). From germline, CDR1 is SEHNR and CDR2 FQNEAQ (reference sequence). This CDR3 contains 15 residues. Trimming took off 0 bases at V and 6 bases at J, with 11 bases between the two ends. The CDR3 region has the DNA TGTGCCAGCAGCTTAGCGGGCCAGGGCTATGAAAAACTGTTTTTT. It yields the protein CASSLAGQGYEKLFF.